These 2 T cell receptor beta chains came from one sample sequenced in a study of blood T cell repertoires in COVID-19 (dated by TCRdb to the early 2020s). Libraries were prepared through the immunoSEQ multiplex PCR assay. TCRdb re-hosts the immuneACCESS table, in-frame sequences only. Its copies lack some clones; in the studies checked, an unresolved V gene accounts for under half of them, and the cause for the rest is not known. Present in this sample are around 38,000 clones, 87% of which were seen just once. 4% to 5.5% of the sample rests with the top ten. Sequencing was performed on peripheral blood. Receptor source: a man in his 60s with COVID-19, enrolled during active disease.

The chain has TRBV2 and TRBJ1-2; the match to TRBD1 covers 9 bases. Trimming at V came to 5 bases and at J to 2 bases, leaving 6 bases not matched to a gene. Germline CDR1 SNHLY, CDR2 FYNNEI. This CDR3 region has 15 residues. In DNA form, the CDR3 reads TGTGCCAGCAGTTCGGACAGGGGATGGAACTATGGCTACACCTTC. Encoded protein: CASSSDRGWNYGYTF.

The chain links TRBV10-1 to TRBJ2-7, with 15 positions matching TRBD2. Germline values: CDR1 WNHNN, CDR2 SYGVQD (reference sequence). The CDR3 totals 16 residues. V was pared by 8 bases and J by 5 bases, with 10 bases of the junction left unmatched. DNA for the CDR3: TGCGCCAGCCAATTCCGGACTAGCGGGAGGGCCAACGAGCAGTACTTC. Translation gives CASQFRTSGRANEQYF.